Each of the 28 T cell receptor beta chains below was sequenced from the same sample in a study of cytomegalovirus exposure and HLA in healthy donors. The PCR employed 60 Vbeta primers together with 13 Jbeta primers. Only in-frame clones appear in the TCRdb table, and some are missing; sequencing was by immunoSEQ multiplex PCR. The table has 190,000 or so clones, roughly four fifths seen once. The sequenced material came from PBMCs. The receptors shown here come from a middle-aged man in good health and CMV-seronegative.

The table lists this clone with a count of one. CDR3 amino acids: CASSLVGLAQYF. For the CDR3, the DNA is TGTGCCAGCAGCTTAGTGGGGCTCGCGCAGTACTTC. The chain links TRBV11-2 to TRBJ2-5; perhaps TRBD1 as D (5 bases). The CDR3 contains 12 residues. Germline values: CDR1 SGHAT, CDR2 FQNNGV. The V end was cut by 1 base, the J end by 11 bases, with 11 bases between.

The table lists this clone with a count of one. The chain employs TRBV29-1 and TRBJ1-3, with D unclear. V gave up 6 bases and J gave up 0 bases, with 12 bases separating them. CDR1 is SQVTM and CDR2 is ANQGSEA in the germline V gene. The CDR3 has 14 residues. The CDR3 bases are TGCAGCGTGACCCCCCGGAGCTCTGGAAACACCATATATTTT. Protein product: CSVTPRSSGNTIYF.

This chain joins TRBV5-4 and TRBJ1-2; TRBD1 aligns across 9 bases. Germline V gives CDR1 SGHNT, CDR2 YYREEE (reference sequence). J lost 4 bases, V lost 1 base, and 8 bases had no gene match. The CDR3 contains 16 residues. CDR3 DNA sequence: TGTGCCAGCAGCTTGCAAATAACGGACAGGGGCTATGGCTACACCTTC. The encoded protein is CASSLQITDRGYGYTF.

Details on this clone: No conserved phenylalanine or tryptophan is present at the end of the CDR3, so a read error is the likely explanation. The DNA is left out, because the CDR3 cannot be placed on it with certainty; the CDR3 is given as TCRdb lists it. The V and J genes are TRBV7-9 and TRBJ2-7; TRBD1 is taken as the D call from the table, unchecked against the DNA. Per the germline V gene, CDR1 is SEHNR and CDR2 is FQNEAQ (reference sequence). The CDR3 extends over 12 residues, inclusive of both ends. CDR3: CASSLPGDRGPR.

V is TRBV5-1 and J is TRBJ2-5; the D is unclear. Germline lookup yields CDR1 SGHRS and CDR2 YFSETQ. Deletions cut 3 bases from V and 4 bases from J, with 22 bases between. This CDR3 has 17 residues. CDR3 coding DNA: TGCGCCAGCAGCTCCAGACTGGTCCGTCCCCAATTAGAGACCCAGTACTTC. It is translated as CASSSRLVRPQLETQYF. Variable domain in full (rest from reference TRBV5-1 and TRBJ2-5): KAGVTQTPRYLIKTRGQQVTLSCSPISGHRSVSWYQQTPGQGLQFLFEYFSETQRNKGNFPGRFSGRQFSNSRSEMNVSTLELGDSALYLCASSSRLVRPQLETQYFGPGTRLLVL.

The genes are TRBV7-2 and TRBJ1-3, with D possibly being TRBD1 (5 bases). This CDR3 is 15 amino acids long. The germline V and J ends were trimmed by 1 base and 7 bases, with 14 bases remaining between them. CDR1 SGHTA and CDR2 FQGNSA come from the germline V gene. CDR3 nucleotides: TGTGCCAGCAGCTTAGAATCTGGGAACAGGAACACCATATATTTT. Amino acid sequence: CASSLESGNRNTIYF.

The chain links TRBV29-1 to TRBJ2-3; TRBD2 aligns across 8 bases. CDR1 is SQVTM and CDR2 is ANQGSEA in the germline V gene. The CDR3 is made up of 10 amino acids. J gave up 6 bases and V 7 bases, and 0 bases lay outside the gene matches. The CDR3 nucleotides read TGCAGCGCGGGGGGGGATACGCAGTATTTT. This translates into CSAGGDTQYF.

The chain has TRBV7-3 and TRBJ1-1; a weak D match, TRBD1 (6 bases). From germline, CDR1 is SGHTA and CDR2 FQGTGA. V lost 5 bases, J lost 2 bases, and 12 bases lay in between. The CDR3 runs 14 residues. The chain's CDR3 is CASSGGQTNTEAFF. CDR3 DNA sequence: TGTGCCAGCAGCGGGGGCCAGACCAACACTGAAGCTTTCTTT. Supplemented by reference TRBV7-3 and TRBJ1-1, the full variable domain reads GAGVSQTPSNKVTEKGKYVELRCDPISGHTALYWYRQSLGQGPEFLIYFQGTGAADDSGLPNDRFFAVRPEGSVSTLKIQRTERGDSAVYLCASSGGQTNTEAFFGQGTRLTVV.

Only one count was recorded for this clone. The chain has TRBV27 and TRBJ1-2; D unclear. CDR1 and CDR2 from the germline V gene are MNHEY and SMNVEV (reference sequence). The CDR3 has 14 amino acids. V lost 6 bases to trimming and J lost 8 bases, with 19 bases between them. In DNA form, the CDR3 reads TGTGCCAGCAGAACCAGGCAAACCCTAAACGGCTACACCTTC. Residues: CASRTRQTLNGYTF.

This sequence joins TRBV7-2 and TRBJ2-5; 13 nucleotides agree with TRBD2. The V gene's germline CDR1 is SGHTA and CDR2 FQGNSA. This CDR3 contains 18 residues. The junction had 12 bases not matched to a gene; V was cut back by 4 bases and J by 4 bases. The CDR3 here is CASSSRTSGRLSGETQYF. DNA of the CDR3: TGTGCCAGCAGCTCCCGGACTAGCGGGAGATTGAGCGGAGAGACCCAGTACTTC.

CDR3 loop: CASSERGQGHTEAFF. In DNA form, the CDR3 reads TGTGCCAGCAGTGAAAGGGGACAGGGGCACACTGAAGCTTTCTTT. V is TRBV2 and J is TRBJ1-1; 10 nucleotides align to TRBD1. This CDR3 is built from 15 residues. The J segment lost 3 bases and the V segment lost 2 bases, leaving 3 bases of the junction unmatched. Germline V gene data show CDR1 as SNHLY and CDR2 as FYNNEI.

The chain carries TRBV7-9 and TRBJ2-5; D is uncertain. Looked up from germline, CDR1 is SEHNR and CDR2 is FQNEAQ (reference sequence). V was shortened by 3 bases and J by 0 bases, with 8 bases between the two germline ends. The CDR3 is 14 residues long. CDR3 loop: CASSLGMNQETQYF. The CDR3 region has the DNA TGTGCCAGCAGCTTGGGCATGAACCAAGAGACCCAGTACTTC.

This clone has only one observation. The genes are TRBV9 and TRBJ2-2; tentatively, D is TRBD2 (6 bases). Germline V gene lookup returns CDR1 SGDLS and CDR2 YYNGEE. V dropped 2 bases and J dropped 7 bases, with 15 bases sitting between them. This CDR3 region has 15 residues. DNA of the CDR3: TGTGCCAGCAGCGTCCGCCGGGCGCGGGGCGGGGAGCTGTTTTTT. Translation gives CASSVRRARGGELFF.

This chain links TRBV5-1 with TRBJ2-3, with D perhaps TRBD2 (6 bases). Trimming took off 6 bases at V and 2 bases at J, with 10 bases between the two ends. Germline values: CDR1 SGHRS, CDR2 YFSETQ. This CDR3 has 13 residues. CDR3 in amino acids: CASTSADTDTQYF. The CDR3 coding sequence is TGCGCCAGCACTAGCGCAGACACAGATACGCAGTATTTT.

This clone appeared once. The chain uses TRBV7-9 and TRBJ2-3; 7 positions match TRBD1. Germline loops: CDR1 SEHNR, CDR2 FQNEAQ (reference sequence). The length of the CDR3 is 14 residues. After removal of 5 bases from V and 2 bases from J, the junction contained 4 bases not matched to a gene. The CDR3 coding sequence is TGTGCCAGCAGCGCCGGGACAGACACAGATACGCAGTATTTT. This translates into CASSAGTDTDTQYF.

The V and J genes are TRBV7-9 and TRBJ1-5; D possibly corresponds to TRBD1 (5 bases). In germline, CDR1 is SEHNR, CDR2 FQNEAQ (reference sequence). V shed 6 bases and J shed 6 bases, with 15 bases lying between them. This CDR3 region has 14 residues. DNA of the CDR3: TGTGCCAGCAGTAGTGGGGGTAGCGGTCAGCCCCAGCATTTT. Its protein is CASSSGGSGQPQHF.

The CDR3 DNA reads as TGCGCCAGCAGCCAAGAAATACGGGAGCCCTACTCCTACGAGCAGTACTTC. It specifies CASSQEIREPYSYEQYF. J is TRBJ2-5 and V is TRBV4-1; a weak D match, TRBD2 (6 bases). The end of the DNA aligns better with TRBJ2-7, so the J call may be wrong. The germline V gene has CDR1 MGHRA and CDR2 YSYEKL. The CDR3 runs 17 residues.

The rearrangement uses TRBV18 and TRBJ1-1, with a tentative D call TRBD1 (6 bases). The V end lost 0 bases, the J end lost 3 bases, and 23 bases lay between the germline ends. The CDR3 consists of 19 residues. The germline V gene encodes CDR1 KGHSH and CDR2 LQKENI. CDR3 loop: CASSPPFPSPGEGDTEAFF. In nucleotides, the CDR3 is TGTGCCAGCTCACCACCGTTCCCCTCCCCAGGGGAGGGGGACACTGAAGCTTTCTTT.

CDR3 coding DNA: TGTGCCAGCAGCCTCCTTTACCGGGACTCCTACAATGAGCAGTTCTTC. Protein sequence: CASSLLYRDSYNEQFF. V usage is TRBV4-2 and J usage is TRBJ2-1; D is perhaps TRBD2 (5 bases). Germline loops: CDR1 LGHNA, CDR2 YNFKEQ. V was trimmed by 4 bases and J by 0 bases, leaving 13 bases between them. The CDR3 is 16 residues long.

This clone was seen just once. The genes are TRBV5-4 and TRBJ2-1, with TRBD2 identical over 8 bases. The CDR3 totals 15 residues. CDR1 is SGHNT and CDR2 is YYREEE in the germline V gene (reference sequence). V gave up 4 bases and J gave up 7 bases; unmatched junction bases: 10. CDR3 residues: CASSNPPGGLNEQFF. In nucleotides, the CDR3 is TGTGCCAGCAGCAACCCTCCGGGAGGGCTTAATGAGCAGTTCTTC.

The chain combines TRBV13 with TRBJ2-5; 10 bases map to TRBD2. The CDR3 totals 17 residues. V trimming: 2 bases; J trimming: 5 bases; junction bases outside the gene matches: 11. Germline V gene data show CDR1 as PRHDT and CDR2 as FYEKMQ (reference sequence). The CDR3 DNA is TGTGCCAGCAGCTTAATGTGGAGCGGGAGGGCGAGGGAGACCCAGTACTTC. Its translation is CASSLMWSGRARETQYF.

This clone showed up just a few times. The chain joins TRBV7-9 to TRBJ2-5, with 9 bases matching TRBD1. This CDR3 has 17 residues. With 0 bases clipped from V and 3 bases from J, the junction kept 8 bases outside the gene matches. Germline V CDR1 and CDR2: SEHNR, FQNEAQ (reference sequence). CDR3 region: CASSLAPVWDREETQYF. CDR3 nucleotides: TGTGCCAGCAGCTTAGCCCCTGTATGGGACAGGGAAGAGACCCAGTACTTC.

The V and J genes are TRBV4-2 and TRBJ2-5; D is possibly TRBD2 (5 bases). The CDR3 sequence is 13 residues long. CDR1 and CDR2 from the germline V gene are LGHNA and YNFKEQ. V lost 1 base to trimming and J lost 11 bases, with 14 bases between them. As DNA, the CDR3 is TGTGCCAGCAGCCAAGCTCCAGGAAGGGAGCAGTACTTC. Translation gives CASSQAPGREQYF.

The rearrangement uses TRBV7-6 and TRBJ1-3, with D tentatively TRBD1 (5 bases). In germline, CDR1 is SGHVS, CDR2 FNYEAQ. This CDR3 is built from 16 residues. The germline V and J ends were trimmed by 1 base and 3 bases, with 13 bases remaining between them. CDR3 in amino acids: CASSLVGGGIGNTIYF. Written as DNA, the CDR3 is TGTGCCAGCAGCTTAGTCGGGGGAGGCATTGGAAACACCATATATTTT.

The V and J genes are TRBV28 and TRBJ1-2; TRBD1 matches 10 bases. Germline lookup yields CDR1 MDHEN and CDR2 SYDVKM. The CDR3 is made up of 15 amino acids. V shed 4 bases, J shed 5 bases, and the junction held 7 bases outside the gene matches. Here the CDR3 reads CASSSYPGQGYGYTF. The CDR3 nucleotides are TGTGCCAGCAGTTCTTACCCGGGACAGGGGTATGGCTACACCTTC.

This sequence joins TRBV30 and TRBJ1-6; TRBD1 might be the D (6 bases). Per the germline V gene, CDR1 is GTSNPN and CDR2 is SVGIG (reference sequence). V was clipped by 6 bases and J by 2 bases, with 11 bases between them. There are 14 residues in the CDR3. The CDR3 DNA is TGTGCCTGTTCGAAGGGGGCCTATAATTCACCCCTCCACTTT. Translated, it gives CACSKGAYNSPLHF.

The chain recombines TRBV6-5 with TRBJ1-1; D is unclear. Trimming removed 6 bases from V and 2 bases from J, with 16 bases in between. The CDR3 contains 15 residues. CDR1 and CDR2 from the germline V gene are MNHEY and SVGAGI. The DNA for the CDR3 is TGTGCCAGCAGCCCCCTTACGGGGAAAAACACTGAAGCTTTCTTT. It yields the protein CASSPLTGKNTEAFF.

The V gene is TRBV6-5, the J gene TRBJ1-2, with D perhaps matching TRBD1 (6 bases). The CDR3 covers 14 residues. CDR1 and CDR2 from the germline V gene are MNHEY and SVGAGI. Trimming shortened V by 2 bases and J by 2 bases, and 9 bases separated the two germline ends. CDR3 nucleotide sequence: TGTGCCAGCAGTTACGAACAGGGCAACTATGGCTACACCTTC. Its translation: CASSYEQGNYGYTF.